The T cell receptor (beta chain) under discussion was sequenced for a study of shared clonotypes between healthy human individuals. Several immunoSEQ 96-well plates shared each subset's DNA, each plate a replicate. TCRdb's copy holds only in-frame clones and misses some; the assay was immunoSEQ multiplex PCR. The sample consists of almost 700,000 clones, about 91% of them appearing once. As defined, naive CD8 cells were CD45RO-negative and positively selected for CCR7, with terminally differentiated effector memory CD45RA+ cells excluded. This clonotype was sampled from a man aged 30 to 45 in good health. The specimen was naive CD8+ T cells sorted from blood.

The CDR3 region is CASRQGVNQPQHF. For the CDR3, the DNA is TGTGCCAGCCGTCAGGGGGTCAACCAGCCCCAGCATTTT. The gene calls are TRBV27 and TRBJ1-5; 7 nucleotides agree with TRBD1. Germline values: CDR1 MNHEY, CDR2 SMNVEV (reference sequence). Trimming took 8 bases from V and 7 from J; bases not matched to a gene: 8. There are 13 residues in the CDR3.